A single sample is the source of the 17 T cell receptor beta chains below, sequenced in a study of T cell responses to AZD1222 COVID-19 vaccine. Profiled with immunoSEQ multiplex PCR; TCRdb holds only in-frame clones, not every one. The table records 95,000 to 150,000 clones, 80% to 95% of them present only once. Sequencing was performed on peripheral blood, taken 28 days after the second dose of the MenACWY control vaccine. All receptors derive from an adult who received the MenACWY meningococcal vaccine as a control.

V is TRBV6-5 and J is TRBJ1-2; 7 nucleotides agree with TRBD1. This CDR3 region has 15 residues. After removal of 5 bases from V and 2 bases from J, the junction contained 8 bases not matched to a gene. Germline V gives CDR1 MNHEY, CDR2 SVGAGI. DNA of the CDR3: TGTGCCAGCAGTCAGGGGGGGGGAAAAAACTATGGCTACACCTTC. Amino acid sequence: CASSQGGGKNYGYTF.

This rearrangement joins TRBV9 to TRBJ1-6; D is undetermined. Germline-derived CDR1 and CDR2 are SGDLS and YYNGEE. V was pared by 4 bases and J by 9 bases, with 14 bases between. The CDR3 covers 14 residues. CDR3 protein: CASSLRSPGSPLHF. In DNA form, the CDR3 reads TGTGCCAGCAGCCTAAGATCACCAGGTTCACCCCTCCACTTT.

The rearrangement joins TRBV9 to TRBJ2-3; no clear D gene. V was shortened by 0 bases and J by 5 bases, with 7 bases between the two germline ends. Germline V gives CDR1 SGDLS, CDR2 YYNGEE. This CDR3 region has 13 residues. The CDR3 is CASSVAPRDTQYF. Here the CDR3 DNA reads TGTGCCAGCAGCGTAGCTCCCAGAGATACGCAGTATTTT. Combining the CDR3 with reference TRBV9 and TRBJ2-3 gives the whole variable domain DSGVTQTPKHLITATGQRVTLRCSPRSGDLSVYWYQQSLDQGLQFLIQYYNGEERAKGNILERFSAQQFPDLHSELNLSSLELGDSALYFCASSVAPRDTQYFGPGTRLTVL.

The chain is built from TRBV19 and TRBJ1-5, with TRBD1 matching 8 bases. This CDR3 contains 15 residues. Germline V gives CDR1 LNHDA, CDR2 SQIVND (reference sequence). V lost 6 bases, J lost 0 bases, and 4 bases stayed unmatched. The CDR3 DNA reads TGTGCCAGTAGCCCTGGACAGGGTAGCAATCAGCCCCAGCATTTT. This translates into CASSPGQGSNQPQHF.

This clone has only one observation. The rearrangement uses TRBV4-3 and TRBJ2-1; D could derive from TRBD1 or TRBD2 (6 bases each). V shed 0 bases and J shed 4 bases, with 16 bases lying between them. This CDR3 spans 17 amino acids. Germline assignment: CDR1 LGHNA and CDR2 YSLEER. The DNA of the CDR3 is TGCGCCAGCAGCCAAGATCGGGGTGGGGGGCGGTACAATGAGCAGTTCTTC. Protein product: CASSQDRGGGRYNEQFF.

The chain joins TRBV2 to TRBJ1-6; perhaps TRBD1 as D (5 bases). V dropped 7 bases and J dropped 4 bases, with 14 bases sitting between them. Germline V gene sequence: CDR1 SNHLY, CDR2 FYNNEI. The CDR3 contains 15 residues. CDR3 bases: TGTGCCAGCACGGGGTTAGGGGAGTATAATTCACCCCTCCACTTT. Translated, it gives CASTGLGEYNSPLHF.

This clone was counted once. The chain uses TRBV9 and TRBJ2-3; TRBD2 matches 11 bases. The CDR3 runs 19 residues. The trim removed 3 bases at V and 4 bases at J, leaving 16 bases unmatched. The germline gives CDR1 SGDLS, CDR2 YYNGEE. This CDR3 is CASSELGTSGYKSADTQYF. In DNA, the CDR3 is TGTGCCAGCAGCGAGCTCGGGACTAGCGGCTACAAAAGCGCAGATACGCAGTATTTT.

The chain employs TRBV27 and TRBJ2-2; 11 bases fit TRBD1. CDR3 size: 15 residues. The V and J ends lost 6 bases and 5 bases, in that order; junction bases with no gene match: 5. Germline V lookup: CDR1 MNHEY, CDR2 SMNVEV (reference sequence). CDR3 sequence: CASRTGQGATGELFF. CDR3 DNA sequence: TGTGCCAGCAGAACCGGACAGGGGGCTACCGGGGAGCTGTTTTTT.

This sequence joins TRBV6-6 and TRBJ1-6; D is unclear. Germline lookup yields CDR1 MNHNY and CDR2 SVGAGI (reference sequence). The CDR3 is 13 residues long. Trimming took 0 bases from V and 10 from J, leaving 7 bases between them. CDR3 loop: CASSYSLVSPLHF. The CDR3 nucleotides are TGTGCCAGCAGTTACTCGCTCGTATCACCCCTCCACTTT.

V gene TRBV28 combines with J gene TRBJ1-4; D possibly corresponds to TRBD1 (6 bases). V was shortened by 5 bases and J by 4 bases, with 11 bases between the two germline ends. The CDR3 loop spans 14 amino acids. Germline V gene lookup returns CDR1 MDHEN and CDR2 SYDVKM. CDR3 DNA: TGTGCCAGCAGTCTTAAACAGGGTAATGAAAAACTGTTTTTT. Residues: CASSLKQGNEKLFF.

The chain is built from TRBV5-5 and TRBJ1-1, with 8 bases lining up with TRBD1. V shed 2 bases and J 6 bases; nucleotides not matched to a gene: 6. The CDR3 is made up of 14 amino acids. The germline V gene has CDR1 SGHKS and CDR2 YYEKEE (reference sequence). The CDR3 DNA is TGTGCCAGCAGCTTTGGTCAGGGGGCATCTGAAGCTTTCTTT. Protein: CASSFGQGASEAFF.

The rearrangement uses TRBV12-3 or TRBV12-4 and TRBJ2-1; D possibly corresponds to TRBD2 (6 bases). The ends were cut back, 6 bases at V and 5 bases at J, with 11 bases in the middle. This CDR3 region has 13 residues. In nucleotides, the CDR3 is TGTGCCAGCAGCACCCGGAGGGACAATGAGCAGTTCTTC. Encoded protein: CASSTRRDNEQFF.

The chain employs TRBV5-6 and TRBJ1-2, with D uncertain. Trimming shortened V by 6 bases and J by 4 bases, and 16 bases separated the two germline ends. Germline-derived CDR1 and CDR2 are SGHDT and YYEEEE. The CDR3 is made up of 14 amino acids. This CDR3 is CASTDGRQSYGYTF. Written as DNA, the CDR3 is TGTGCCAGCACCGACGGCCGGCAGAGCTATGGCTACACCTTC.

The CDR3 loop is CASSDQGMNTEAFF. The DNA for the CDR3 is TGTGCCAGCAGTGATCAGGGGATGAACACTGAAGCTTTCTTT. The chain recombines TRBV2 with TRBJ1-1, with D tentatively TRBD1 (6 bases). Deletions cut 3 bases from V and 0 bases from J, with 8 bases between. CDR1 is SNHLY, CDR2 FYNNEI, per germline. The CDR3 is 14 amino acids.

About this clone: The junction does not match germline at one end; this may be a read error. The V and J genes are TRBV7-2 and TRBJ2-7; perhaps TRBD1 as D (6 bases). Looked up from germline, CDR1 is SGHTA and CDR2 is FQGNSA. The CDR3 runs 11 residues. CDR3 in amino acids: CASSTGTAPFF. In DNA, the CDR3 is TGTGCCAGCAGCACAGGGACGGCCCCCTTCTTC.

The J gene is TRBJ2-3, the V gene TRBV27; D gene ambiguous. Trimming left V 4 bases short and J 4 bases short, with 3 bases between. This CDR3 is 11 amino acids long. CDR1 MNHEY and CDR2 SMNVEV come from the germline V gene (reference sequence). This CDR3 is CASSYADTQYF. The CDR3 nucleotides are TGTGCCAGCAGTTATGCAGATACGCAGTATTTT.

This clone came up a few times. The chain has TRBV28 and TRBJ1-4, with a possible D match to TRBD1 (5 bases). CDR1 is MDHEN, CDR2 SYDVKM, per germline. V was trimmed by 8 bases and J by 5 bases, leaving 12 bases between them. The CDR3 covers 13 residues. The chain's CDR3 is CASRRGLNEKLFF. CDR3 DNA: TGTGCCAGCCGGCGGGGACTAAATGAAAAACTGTTTTTT.